This TCR beta chain was identified during a study of blood T cell repertoires in COVID-19. In the study overall: COVID-19 samples from acute and convalescent phases originated in the United States, Italy and Spain. Sample material is recorded as cDNA or gDNA derived from T cells, B-cell-depleted T cells, or PBMCs.

Original data processing: Counts of nucleated cells, estimated from reference gene primer amplification, were obtained. Clones were read by immunoSEQ multiplex PCR, and TCRdb kept only the in-frame ones, dropping some. V, J and clone size are taken as reported in that table, and D and trimming were inferred from the DNA itself. Of approximately 300,000 clones in the sample, 90% were seen once. J was trimmed by 4 bases and V by 5 bases; bases with no gene match: 9. Per the germline V gene, CDR1 is GTSNPN and CDR2 is SVGIG (reference sequence). The CDR3 spans 14 residues. This rearrangement joins TRBV30 to TRBJ1-2; 8 nucleotides match TRBD1. The receptor's source is a woman aged 40 to 55 with acute or convalescent COVID-19. Sample: peripheral blood. CDR3: CAWFLNDRGYGYTF. The CDR3 region has the DNA TGTGCCTGGTTCCTAAACGACAGGGGCTATGGCTACACCTTC.